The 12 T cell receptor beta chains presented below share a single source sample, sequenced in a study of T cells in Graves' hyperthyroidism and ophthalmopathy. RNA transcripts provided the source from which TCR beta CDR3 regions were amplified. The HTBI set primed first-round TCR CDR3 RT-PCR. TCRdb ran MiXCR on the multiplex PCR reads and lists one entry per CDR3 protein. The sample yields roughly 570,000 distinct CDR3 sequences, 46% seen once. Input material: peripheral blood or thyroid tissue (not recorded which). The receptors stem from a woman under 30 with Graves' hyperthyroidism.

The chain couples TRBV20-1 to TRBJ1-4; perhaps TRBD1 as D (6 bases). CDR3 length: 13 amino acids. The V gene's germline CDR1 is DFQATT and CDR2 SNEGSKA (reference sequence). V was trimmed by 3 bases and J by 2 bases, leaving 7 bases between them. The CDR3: CSARGGTNEKLFF. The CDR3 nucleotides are TGCAGTGCTAGGGGGGGCACTAATGAAAAACTGTTTTTT.

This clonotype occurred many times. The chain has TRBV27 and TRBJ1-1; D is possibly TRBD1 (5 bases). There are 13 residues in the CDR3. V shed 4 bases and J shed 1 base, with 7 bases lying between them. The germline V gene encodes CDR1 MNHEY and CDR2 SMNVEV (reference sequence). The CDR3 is CASSYRSNTEAFF. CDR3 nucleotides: TGTGCCAGCAGTTACAGGTCGAACACTGAAGCTTTCTTT.

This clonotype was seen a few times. CDR3 coding DNA: TGTGCCAGCACCTCGGACAGGGTAACAGATACGCAGTATTTT. Residues: CASTSDRVTDTQYF. The rearrangement joins TRBV12-3 or TRBV12-4 to TRBJ2-3; 8 nucleotides match TRBD1. Germline trimming cut 7 bases from V and 3 bases from J; bases unmatched to any gene: 6. The CDR3 is made up of 14 amino acids.

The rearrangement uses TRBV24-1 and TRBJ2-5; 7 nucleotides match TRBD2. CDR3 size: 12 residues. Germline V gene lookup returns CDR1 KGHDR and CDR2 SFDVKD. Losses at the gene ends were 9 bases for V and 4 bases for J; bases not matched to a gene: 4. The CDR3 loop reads CATGPGGETQYF. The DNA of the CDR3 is TGTGCCACCGGGCCGGGAGGAGAGACCCAGTACTTC.

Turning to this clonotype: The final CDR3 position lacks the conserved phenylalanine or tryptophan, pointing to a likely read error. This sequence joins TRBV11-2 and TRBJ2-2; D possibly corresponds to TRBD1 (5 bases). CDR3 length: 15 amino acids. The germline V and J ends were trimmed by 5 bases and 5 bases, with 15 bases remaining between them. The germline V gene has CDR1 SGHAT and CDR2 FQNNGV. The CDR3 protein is CASSPWTYFTGELFS. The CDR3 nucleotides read TGTGCCAGCAGCCCCTGGACATATTTTACCGGGGAGCTGTTTTCT.

This chain's CDR3 is CASSIRRRTGDGDGYTF. The CDR3 DNA is TGTGCCAGTAGTATAAGGAGGAGGACAGGGGACGGCGATGGCTACACCTTC. This sequence joins TRBV19 and TRBJ1-2, with 9 bases aligning to TRBD1. This CDR3 has 17 residues. In germline, CDR1 is LNHDA, CDR2 SQIVND (reference sequence). The trim removed 2 bases at V and 6 bases at J, leaving 13 bases unmatched.

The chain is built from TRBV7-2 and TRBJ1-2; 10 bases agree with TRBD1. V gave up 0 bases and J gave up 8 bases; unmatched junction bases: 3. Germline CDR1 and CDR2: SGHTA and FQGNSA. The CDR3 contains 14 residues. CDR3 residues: CASSLAGQGSGYTF. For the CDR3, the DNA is TGTGCCAGCAGCTTAGCGGGACAGGGGTCGGGCTACACCTTC.

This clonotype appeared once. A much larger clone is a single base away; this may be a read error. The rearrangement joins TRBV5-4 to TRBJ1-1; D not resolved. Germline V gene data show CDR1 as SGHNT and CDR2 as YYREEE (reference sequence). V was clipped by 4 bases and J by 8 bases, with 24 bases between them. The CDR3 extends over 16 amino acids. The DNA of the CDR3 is TGTGCCAGCAGCCAAGATCCGAGGGCGGTAAATCCGGAAGCTTTCTTT. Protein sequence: CASSQDPRAVNPEAFF.

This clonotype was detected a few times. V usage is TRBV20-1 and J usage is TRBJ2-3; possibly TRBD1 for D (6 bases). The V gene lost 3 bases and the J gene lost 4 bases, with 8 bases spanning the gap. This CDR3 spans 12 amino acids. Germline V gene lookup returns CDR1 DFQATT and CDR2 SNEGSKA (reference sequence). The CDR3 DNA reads TGCAGTGCTAGGCAGGGGTCAGATACGCAGTATTTT. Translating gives CSARQGSDTQYF.

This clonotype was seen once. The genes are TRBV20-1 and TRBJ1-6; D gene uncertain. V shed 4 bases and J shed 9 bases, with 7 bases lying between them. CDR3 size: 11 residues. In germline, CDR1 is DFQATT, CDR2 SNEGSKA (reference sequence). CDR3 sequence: CSAKEGSPLHF. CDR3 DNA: TGCAGTGCTAAAGAAGGTTCACCCCTCCACTTT.

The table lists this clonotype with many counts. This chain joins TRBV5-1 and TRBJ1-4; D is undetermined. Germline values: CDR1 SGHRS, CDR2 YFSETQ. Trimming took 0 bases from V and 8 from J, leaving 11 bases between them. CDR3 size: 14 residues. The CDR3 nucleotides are TGCGCCAGCAGCTTGGGTTCCGATAGGGAAAAACTGTTTTTT. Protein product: CASSLGSDREKLFF.

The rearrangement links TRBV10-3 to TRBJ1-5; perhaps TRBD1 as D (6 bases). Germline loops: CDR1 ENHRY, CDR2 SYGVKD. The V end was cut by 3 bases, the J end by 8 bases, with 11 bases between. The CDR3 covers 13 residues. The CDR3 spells CAISEVQGKPQHF. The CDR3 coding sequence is TGTGCCATCAGTGAAGTCCAGGGGAAGCCCCAGCATTTT.